This passage covers 10 T cell receptor beta chains from one sample sequenced in a study of regulatory T cells in long-lasting Graves disease. Specified time point: newly diagnosed GD, antithyroid drugs for less than 3 months. Extracted PBMC RNA gave rise to the TCR library. Assembly of TCR beta libraries relied on iRepertoire HTBI primers together with Arm-PCR of CDR3 regions. MiXCR was run by TCRdb on the multiplex PCR reads, yielding one entry per CDR3 protein. The table records some 460,000 distinct CDR3 sequences, about 17% of them present only once. The data were also submitted as part of a second study, on T cells in Graves' hyperthyroidism and ophthalmopathy.

Specimen: peripheral blood mononuclear cells (PBMCs), collected at new diagnosis, from a patient treated with antithyroid drugs. These receptor sequences come from a man in his forties with Graves disease.

The table lists this clonotype with many counts. V gene TRBV28 combines with J gene TRBJ2-1; 12 positions agree with TRBD2. V was pared by 8 bases and J by 5 bases, with 10 bases of the junction left unmatched. The CDR3 length is 16 residues. Per germline, CDR1 MDHEN and CDR2 SYDVKM. The CDR3 DNA follows: TGTGCCAGCTTTAGTCTAGCGGGAGGGCTCCACAATGAGCAGTTCTTC. Residues: CASFSLAGGLHNEQFF.

This clonotype was observed many times. V and J are TRBV6-4 and TRBJ1-2, with D possibly matching TRBD1 (6 bases). Trimming cost V 3 bases and J 4 bases, with 21 bases left between them. CDR1 and CDR2 (germline): MRHNA, SNTAGT. The CDR3 has 17 residues. The CDR3 reads CASSEQGATRGPYGYTF. The CDR3 DNA follows: TGTGCCAGCAGTGAGCAGGGAGCGACGCGGGGGCCCTATGGCTACACCTTC.

This clonotype was picked up many times. The CDR3 here is CASPPSHGQDNQPQHF. CDR3 sequence (DNA): TGTGCCAGCCCGCCCTCTCATGGACAGGACAATCAGCCCCAGCATTTT. The genes are TRBV28 and TRBJ1-5; the match to TRBD1 covers 7 bases. V dropped 8 bases and J dropped 3; count of bases not matched to a gene: 13. CDR1 is MDHEN and CDR2 is SYDVKM in the germline V gene. The CDR3 has 16 residues.

This clonotype was counted at least ten times. The chain combines TRBV7-9 with TRBJ1-3; no clear D gene. The CDR3 is 13 amino acids. Germline V CDR1 and CDR2: SEHNR, FQNEAQ (reference sequence). V lost 5 bases to trimming and J lost 0 bases, with 5 bases between them. The CDR3 is CASSSYSGNTIYF. In DNA form, the CDR3 reads TGTGCCAGCAGCAGCTACTCTGGAAACACCATATATTTT. Full variable domain (missing parts from reference TRBV7-9 and TRBJ1-3): DTGVSQNPRHKITKRGQNVTFRCDPISEHNRLYWYRQTLGQGPEFLTYFQNEAQLEKSRLLSDRFSAERPKGSFSTLEIQRTEQGDSAMYLCASSSYSGNTIYFGEGSWLTVV.

The chain uses TRBV19 and TRBJ2-3; 12 positions match TRBD2. Trimming removed 5 bases from V and 4 bases from J; junction bases left unmatched: 7. CDR1 and CDR2 from the germline V gene are LNHDA and SQIVND (reference sequence). The CDR3 is made up of 16 amino acids. The CDR3: CASSFRLAGVPDTQYF. Written as DNA, the CDR3 is TGTGCCAGTAGTTTCCGACTAGCGGGAGTCCCAGATACGCAGTATTTT.

This clonotype was counted ten times or more. The V call is TRBV28, the J call TRBJ1-6, with 7 bases matching TRBD1. Unmatched junction bases numbered 6, after V lost 6 bases and J lost 7 bases. In germline, CDR1 is MDHEN, CDR2 SYDVKM. The CDR3 covers 14 residues. CDR3 sequence: CASRKTGSNSPLHF. The CDR3 DNA reads as TGTGCCAGCAGAAAGACAGGGTCCAATTCACCCCTCCACTTT.

The V and J genes are TRBV19 and TRBJ2-1; either TRBD1 or TRBD2 may supply D (6 bases each). The germline V gene encodes CDR1 LNHDA and CDR2 SQIVND (reference sequence). This CDR3 contains 16 residues. V lost 1 base and J lost 2, with 12 bases in between. CDR3: CASSIVGGSPYNEQFF. The CDR3 DNA reads TGTGCCAGTAGTATAGTGGGGGGCAGTCCCTACAATGAGCAGTTCTTC.

This clonotype came up many times. The chain recombines TRBV28 with TRBJ2-7, with 8 bases matching TRBD2. CDR1 is MDHEN and CDR2 is SYDVKM in the germline V gene. The CDR3 totals 18 residues. The J segment lost 6 bases and the V segment lost 0 bases, leaving 16 bases of the junction unmatched. The CDR3 bases are TGTGCCAGCAGTTTATGTCGCGGGGGAGCGGGAGAAGGTTGCGAGCAGTACTTC. It specifies CASSLCRGGAGEGCEQYF.

This clonotype was seen ten or more times. This chain uses TRBV19 with TRBJ2-1; TRBD2 matches at 7 bases. V lost 3 bases and J lost 3; bases outside the gene matches: 5. Germline V gives CDR1 LNHDA, CDR2 SQIVND (reference sequence). The CDR3 spans 15 residues. The CDR3 loop reads CASSIGGRVYNEQFF. As DNA, the CDR3 is TGTGCCAGTAGTATCGGGGGGAGGGTCTACAATGAGCAGTTCTTC.

This chain links TRBV28 with TRBJ1-2; unclear D gene. Trimming removed 8 bases from V and 2 bases from J, with 9 bases in between. The CDR3 covers 12 residues. Germline V lookup: CDR1 MDHEN, CDR2 SYDVKM. CDR3: CASRAGNYGYTF. The CDR3 bases are TGTGCCAGCCGCGCCGGGAACTATGGCTACACCTTC.